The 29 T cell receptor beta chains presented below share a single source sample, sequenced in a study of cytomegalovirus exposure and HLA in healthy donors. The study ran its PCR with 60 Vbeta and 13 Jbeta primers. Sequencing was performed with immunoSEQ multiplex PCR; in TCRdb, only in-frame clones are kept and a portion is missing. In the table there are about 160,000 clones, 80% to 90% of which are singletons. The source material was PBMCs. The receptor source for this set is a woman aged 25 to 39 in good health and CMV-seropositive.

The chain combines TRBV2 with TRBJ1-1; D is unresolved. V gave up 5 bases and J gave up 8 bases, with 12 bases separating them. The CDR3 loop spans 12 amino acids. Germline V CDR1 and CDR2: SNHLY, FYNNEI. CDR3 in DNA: TGTGCCAGCAGTAGGGAGAGTCGGGAAGCTTTCTTT. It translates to CASSRESREAFF.

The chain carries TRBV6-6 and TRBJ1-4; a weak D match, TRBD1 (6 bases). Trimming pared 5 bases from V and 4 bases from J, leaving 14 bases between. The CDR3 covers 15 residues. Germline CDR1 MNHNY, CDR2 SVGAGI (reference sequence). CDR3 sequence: CASSNLGQRNEKLFF. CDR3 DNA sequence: TGTGCCAGCAGTAACCTCGGACAGCGTAATGAAAAACTGTTTTTT.

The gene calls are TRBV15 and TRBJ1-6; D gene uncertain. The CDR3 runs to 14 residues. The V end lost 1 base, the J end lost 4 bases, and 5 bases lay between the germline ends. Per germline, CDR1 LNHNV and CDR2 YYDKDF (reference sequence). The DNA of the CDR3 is TGTGCCACCAGCAGAGGAGAGTATAATTCACCCCTCCACTTT. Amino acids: CATSRGEYNSPLHF.

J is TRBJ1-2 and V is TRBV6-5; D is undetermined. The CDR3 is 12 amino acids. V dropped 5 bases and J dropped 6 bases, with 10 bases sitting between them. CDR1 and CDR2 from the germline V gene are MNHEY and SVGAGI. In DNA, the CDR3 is TGTGCCAGCAGTCACCGCCAGAATGGCTACACCTTC. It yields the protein CASSHRQNGYTF.

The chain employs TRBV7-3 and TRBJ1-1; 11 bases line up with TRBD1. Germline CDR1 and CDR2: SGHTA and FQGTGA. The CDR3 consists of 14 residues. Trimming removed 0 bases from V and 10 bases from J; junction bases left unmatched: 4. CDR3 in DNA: TGTGCCAGCAGCTTAACAGGACAGGGGGCCGGAGCTTTCTTT. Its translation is CASSLTGQGAGAFF.

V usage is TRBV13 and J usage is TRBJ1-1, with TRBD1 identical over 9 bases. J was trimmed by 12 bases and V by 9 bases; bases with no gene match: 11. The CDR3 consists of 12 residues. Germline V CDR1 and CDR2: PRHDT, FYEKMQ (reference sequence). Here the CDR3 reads CASTVGQGKTFF. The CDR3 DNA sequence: TGTGCCAGTACAGTTGGACAGGGGAAGACTTTCTTT.

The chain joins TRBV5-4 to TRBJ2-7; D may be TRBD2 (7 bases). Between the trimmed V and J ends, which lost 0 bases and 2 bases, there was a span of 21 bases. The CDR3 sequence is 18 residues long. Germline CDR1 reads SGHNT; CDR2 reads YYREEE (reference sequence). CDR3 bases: TGTGCCAGCAGCTTGGATGTTGGGGGGGGCGTTGAACCCTACGAGCAGTACTTC. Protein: CASSLDVGGGVEPYEQYF. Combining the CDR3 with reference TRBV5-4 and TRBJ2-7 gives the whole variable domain ETGVTQSPTHLIKTRGQQVTLRCSSQSGHNTVSWYQQALGQGPQFIFQYYREEENGRGNFPPRFSGLQFPNYSSELNVNALELDDSALYLCASSLDVGGGVEPYEQYFGPGTRLTVT.

CDR3 region: CASSLLGGIIRENYEQYF. The CDR3 DNA reads TGTGCCAGCAGCTTACTTGGGGGGATTATTAGGGAAAACTACGAGCAGTACTTC. V usage is TRBV13 and J usage is TRBJ2-7; a weak D match, TRBD2 (6 bases). This CDR3 comprises 18 residues. Germline V lookup: CDR1 PRHDT, CDR2 FYEKMQ (reference sequence). V gave up 2 bases and J gave up 3 bases, with 23 bases separating them.

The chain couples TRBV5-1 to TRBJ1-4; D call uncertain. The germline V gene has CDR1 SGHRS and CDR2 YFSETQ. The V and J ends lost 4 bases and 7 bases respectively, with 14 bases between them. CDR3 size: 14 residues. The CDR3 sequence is CASSPREGGEKLFF. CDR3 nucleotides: TGCGCCAGCAGCCCAAGGGAAGGAGGTGAAAAACTGTTTTTT.

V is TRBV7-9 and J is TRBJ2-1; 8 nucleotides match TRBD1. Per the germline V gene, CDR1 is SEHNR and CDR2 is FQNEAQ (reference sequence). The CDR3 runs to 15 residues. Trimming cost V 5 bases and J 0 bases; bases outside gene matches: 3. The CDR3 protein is CASSPQGASYNEQFF. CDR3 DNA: TGTGCCAGCAGCCCCCAGGGGGCCTCCTACAATGAGCAGTTCTTC.

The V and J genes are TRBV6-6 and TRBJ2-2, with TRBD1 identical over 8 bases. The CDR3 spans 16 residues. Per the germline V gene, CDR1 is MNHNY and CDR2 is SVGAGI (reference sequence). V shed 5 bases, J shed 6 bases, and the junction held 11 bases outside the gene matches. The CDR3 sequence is CASSTFGTGMAGELFF. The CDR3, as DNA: TGTGCCAGCAGTACCTTTGGGACAGGAATGGCCGGGGAGCTGTTTTTT.

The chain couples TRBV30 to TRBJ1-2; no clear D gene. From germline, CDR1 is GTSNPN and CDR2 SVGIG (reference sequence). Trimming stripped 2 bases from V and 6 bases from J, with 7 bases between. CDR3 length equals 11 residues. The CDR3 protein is CAWSRRDGYTF. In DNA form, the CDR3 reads TGTGCCTGGAGTAGGCGGGATGGCTACACCTTC.

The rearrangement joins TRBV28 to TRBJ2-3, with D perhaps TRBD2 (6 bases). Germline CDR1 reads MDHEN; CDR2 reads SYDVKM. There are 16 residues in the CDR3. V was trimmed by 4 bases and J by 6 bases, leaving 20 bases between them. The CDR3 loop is CASSSFLARFGDTQYF. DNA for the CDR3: TGTGCCAGCAGTTCCTTCCTAGCGAGGTTCGGGGATACGCAGTATTTT. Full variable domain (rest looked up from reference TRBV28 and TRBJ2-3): DVKVTQSSRYLVKRTGEKVFLECVQDMDHENMFWYRQDPGLGLRLIYFSYDVKMKEKGDIPEGYSVSREKKERFSLILESASTNQTSMYLCASSSFLARFGDTQYFGPGTRLTVL.

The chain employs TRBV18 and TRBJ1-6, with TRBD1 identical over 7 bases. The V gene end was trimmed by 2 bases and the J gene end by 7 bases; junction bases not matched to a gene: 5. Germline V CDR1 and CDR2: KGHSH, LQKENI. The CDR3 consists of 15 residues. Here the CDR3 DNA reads TGTGCCAGCTCACCAGCCTCGGGACAGAATTCACCCCTCCACTTT. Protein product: CASSPASGQNSPLHF.

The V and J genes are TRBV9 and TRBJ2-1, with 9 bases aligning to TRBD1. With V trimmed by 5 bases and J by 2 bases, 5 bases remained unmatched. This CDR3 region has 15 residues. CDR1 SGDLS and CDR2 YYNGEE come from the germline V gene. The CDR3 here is CASSTGTGTYNEQFF. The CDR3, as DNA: TGTGCCAGCAGTACCGGGACAGGGACCTACAATGAGCAGTTCTTC.

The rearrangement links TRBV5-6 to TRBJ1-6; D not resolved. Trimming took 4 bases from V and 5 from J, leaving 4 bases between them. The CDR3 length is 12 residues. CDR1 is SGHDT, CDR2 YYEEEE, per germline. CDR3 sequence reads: CASSQNNSPLHF. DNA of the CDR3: TGTGCCAGCAGCCAAAATAATTCACCCCTCCACTTT.

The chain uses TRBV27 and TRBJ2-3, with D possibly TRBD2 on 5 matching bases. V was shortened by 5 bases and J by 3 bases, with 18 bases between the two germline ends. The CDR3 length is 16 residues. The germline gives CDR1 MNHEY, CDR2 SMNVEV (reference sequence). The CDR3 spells CASSTIARGGTDTQYF. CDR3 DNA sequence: TGTGCCAGCAGTACGATAGCGCGAGGAGGTACAGATACGCAGTATTTT.

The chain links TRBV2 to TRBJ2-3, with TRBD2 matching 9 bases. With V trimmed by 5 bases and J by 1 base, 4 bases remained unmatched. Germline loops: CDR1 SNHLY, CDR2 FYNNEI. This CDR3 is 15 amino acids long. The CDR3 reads CASSFERGGTDTQYF. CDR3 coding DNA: TGTGCCAGCAGTTTCGAGCGGGGGGGCACAGATACGCAGTATTTT.

CDR3 loop: CASSLRTSAVYEQYF. The CDR3 coding sequence is TGTGCCAGCAGCCTCAGGACTAGCGCGGTGTACGAGCAGTACTTC. This chain uses TRBV6-6 with TRBJ2-7; 9 nucleotides line up with TRBD2. Unmatched junction bases numbered 10, after V lost 6 bases and J lost 4 bases. Germline V gene lookup returns CDR1 MNHNY and CDR2 SVGAGI (reference sequence). This CDR3 region has 15 residues.

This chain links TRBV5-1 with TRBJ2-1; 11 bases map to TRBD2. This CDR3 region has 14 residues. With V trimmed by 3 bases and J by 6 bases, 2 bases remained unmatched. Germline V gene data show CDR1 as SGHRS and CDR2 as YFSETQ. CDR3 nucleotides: TGCGCCAGCAGCTCCGGGACTAGCGGCAATGAGCAGTTCTTC. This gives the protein CASSSGTSGNEQFF.

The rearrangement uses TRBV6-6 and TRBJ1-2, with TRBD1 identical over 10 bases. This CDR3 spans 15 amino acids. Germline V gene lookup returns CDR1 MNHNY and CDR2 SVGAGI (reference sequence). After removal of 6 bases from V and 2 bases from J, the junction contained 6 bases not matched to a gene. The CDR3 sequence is CASRSPGQGNYGYTF. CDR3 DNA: TGTGCCAGCAGGTCTCCGGGACAGGGGAACTATGGCTACACCTTC.

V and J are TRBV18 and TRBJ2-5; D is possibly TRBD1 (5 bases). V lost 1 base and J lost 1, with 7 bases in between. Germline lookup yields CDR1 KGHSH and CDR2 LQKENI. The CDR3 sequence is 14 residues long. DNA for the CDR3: TGTGCCAGCTCACCACTTACAGGCCAAGAGACCCAGTACTTC. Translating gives CASSPLTGQETQYF.

CDR3 bases: TGCAGTGCTAGATCTTACAATGAGCAGTTCTTC. Translated: CSARSYNEQFF. V gene TRBV20-1 combines with J gene TRBJ2-1; no definite D call. V was trimmed by 2 bases and J by 4 bases, leaving 3 bases between them. Germline CDR1 is DFQATT and CDR2 is SNEGSKA (reference sequence). The CDR3 consists of 11 residues.

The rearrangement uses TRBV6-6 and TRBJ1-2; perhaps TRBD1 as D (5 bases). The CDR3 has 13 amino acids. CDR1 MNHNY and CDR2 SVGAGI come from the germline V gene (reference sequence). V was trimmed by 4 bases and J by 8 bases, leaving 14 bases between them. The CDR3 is CASSSGLRVGYTF. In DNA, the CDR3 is TGTGCCAGCAGTTCGGGACTCCGGGTGGGCTACACCTTC.

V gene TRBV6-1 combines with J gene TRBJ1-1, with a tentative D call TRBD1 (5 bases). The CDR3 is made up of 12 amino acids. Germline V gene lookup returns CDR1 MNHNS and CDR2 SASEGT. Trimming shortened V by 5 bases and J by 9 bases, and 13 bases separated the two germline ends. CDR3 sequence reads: CASSFAGTQAFF. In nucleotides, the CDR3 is TGTGCCAGCAGTTTTGCCGGGACTCAAGCTTTCTTT.

The CDR3 reads CASSLGTSKNIQYF. For the CDR3, the DNA is TGTGCCAGCTCCCTCGGGACAAGTAAAAACATTCAGTACTTC. The chain carries TRBV9 and TRBJ2-4; D may be TRBD1 (6 bases). This CDR3 is built from 14 residues. V lost 7 bases and J lost 4, with 15 bases in between. Looked up from germline, CDR1 is SGDLS and CDR2 is YYNGEE.

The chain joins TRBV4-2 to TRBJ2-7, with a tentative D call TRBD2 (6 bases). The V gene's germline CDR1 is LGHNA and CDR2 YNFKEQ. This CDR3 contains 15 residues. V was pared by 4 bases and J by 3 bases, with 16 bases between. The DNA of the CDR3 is TGTGCCAGCAGCCTACTCCCGGGAGCTCGCTACGAGCAGTACTTC. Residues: CASSLLPGARYEQYF.

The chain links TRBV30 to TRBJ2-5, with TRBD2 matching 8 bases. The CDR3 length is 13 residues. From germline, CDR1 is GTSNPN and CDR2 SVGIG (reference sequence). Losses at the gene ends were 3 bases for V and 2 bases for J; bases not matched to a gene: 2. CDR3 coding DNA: TGTGCCTGGAGACTAGCGGCACAAGAGACCCAGTACTTC. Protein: CAWRLAAQETQYF.

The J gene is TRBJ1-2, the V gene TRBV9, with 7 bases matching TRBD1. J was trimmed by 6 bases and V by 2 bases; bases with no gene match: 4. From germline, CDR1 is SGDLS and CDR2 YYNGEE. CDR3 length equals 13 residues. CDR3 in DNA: TGTGCCAGCAGCGTGAGTACAGGGGATGGCTACACCTTC. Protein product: CASSVSTGDGYTF.